This T cell receptor beta chain was documented in a study of cytomegalovirus exposure and HLA in healthy donors. Overall study context: It was reported in a later analysis that the same platform had been used for the 120 validation repertoires as for the 666 first-cohort repertoires.

V was clipped by 3 bases and J by 5 bases, with 16 bases between them. CDR3 size: 15 residues. CDR1 is KGHSH and CDR2 is LQKENI in the germline V gene. A few counts support this clone. Here immunoSEQ multiplex PCR was the method, and the copy in TCRdb shows in-frame clones only, minus some. The data show some 170,000 clones, about 82% seen once. The chain employs TRBV18 and TRBJ1-1; D may be TRBD1 (5 bases). The material sequenced was PBMCs. This clonotype was sampled from a man aged 25 to 40 in good health and CMV-seropositive. The CDR3 bases are TGTGCCAGCTCACCCCAGGAGGGGCGCAGGACTGAAGCTTTCTTT. This codes for CASSPQEGRRTEAFF.